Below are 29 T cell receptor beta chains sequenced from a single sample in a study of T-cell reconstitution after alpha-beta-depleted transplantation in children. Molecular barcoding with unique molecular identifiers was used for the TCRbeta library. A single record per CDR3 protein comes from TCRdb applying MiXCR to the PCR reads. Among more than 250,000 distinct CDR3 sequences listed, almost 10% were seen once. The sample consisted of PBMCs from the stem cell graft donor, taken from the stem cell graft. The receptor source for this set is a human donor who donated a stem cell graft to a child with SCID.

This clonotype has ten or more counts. In DNA form, the CDR3 reads TGCGCCAGCAGCCAACAGTTAAATCAGCCCCAGCATTTT. It is translated as CASSQQLNQPQHF. The chain carries TRBV4-1 and TRBJ1-5, with D unclear. Looked up from germline, CDR1 is MGHRA and CDR2 is YSYEKL. The CDR3 runs 13 residues. The ends were cut back, 2 bases at V and 4 bases at J, with 6 bases in the middle.

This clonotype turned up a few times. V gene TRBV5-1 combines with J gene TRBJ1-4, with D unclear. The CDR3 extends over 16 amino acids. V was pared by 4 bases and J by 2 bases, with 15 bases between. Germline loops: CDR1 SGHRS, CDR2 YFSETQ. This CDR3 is CASSLGSVPTNEKLFF. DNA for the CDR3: TGCGCCAGCAGCCTCGGATCCGTACCCACTAATGAAAAACTGTTTTTT.

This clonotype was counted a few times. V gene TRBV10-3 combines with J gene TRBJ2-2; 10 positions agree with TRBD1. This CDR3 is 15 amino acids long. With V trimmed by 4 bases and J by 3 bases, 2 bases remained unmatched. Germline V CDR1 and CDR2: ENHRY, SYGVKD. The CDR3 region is CAISAGTGDTGELFF. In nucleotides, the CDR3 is TGTGCCATCAGTGCGGGGACAGGGGACACCGGGGAGCTGTTTTTT.

CDR3 sequence: CASSWILAGERQETQYF. As DNA, the CDR3 is TGTGCCAGCAGTTGGATACTAGCGGGGGAACGACAAGAGACCCAGTACTTC. J is TRBJ2-5 and V is TRBV6-5; 11 bases line up with TRBD2. Unmatched junction bases numbered 9, after V lost 4 bases and J lost 2 bases. In germline, CDR1 is MNHEY, CDR2 SVGAGI. This CDR3 contains 17 residues.

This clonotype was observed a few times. DNA for the CDR3: TGTGCCAGGAAGGGGCACAGTTTTAATGAAAAACTGTTTTTT. It translates to CARKGHSFNEKLFF. This sequence joins TRBV2 and TRBJ1-4, with TRBD1 as a possible D gene (5 bases). Trimming pared 9 bases from V and 4 bases from J, leaving 15 bases between. CDR3 size: 14 residues. The germline V gene has CDR1 SNHLY and CDR2 FYNNEI. Filled out from reference TRBV2 and TRBJ1-4, the complete variable domain reads EPEVTQTPSHQVTQMGQEVILRCVPISNHLYFYWYRQILGQKVEFLVSFYNNEISEKSEIFDDQFSVERPDGSNFTLKIRSTKLEDSAMYFCARKGHSFNEKLFFGSGTQLSVL.

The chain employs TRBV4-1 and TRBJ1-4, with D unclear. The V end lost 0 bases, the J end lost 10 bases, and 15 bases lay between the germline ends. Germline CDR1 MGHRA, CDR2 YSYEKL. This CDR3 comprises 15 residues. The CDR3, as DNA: TGCGCCAGCAGCCAAGACTACCCTTTGAAAGGAAAACTGTTTTTT. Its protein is CASSQDYPLKGKLFF.

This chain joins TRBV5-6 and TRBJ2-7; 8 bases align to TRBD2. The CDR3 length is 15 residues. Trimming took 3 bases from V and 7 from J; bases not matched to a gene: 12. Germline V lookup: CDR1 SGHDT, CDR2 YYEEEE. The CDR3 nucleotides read TGTGCCAGCAGCTCATCTAGCGGGCCTCCTTCGGAGCAGTACTTC. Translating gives CASSSSSGPPSEQYF.

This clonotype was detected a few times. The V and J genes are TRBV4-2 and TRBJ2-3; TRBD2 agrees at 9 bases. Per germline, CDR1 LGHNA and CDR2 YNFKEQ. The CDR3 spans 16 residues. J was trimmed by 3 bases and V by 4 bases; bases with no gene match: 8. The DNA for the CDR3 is TGTGCCAGCAGCCCCCGACTAGCGGAGGGAACAGATACGCAGTATTTT. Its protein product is CASSPRLAEGTDTQYF.

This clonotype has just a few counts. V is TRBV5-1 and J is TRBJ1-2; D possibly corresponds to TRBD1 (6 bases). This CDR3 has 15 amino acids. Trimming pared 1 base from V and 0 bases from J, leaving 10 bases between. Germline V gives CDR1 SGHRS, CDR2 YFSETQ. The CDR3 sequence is CASSLLGGTNYGYTF. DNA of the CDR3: TGCGCCAGCAGCTTGCTAGGGGGGACTAACTATGGCTACACCTTC.

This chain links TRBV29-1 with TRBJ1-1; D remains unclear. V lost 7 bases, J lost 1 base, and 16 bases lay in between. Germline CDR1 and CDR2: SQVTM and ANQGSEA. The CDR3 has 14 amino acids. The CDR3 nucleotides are TGCAGCGCTCAGTCTTGGCGCCCGAACACTGAAGCTTTCTTT. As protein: CSAQSWRPNTEAFF.

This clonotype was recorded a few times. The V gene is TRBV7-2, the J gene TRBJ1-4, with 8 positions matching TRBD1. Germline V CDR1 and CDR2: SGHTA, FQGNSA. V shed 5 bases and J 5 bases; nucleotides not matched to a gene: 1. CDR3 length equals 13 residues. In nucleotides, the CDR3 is TGTGCCAGCAGCCGGGACAGGAATGAAAAACTGTTTTTT. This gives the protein CASSRDRNEKLFF.

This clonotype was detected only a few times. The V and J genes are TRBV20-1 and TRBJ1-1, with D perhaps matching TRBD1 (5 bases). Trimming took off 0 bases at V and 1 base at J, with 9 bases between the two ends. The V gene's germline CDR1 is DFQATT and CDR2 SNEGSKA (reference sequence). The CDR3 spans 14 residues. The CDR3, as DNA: TGCAGTGCTAGAGAGGGGGTGGGGAACACTGAAGCTTTCTTT. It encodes CSAREGVGNTEAFF.

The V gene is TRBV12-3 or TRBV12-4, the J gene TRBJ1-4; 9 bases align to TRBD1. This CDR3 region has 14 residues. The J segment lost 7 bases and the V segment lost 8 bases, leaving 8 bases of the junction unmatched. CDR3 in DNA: TGTGCCAGCCAACTCGGACAGGGGACTGAAAAACTGTTTTTT. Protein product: CASQLGQGTEKLFF.

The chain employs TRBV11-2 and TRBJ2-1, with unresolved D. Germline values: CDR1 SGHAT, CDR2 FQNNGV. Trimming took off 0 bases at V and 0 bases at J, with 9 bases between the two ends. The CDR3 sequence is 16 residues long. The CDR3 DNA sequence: TGTGCCAGCAGCTTAGACGGAAGCAGCTCCTACAATGAGCAGTTCTTC. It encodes CASSLDGSSSYNEQFF.

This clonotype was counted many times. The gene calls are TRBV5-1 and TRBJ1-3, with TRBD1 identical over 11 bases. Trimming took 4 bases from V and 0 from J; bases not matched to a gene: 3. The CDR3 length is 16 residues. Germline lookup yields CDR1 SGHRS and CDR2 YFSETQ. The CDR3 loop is CASSHGTGGSGNTIYF. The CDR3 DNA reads TGCGCCAGCAGCCACGGGACAGGGGGCTCTGGAAACACCATATATTTT.

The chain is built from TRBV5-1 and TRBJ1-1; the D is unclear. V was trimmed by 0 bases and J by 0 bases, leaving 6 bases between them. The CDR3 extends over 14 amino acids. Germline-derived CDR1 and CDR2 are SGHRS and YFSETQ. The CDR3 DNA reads TGCGCCAGCAGCTTGGCGGCAATGAACACTGAAGCTTTCTTT. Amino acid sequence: CASSLAAMNTEAFF.

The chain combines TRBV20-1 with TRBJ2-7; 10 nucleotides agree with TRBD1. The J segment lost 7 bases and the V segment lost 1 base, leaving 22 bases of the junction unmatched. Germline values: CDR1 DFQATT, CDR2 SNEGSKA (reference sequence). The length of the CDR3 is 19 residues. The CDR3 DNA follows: TGCAGTGCTAGAGCCCTATTCCCCCAATTAGGGGACAGGGGTGATGAGCAGTACTTC. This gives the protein CSARALFPQLGDRGDEQYF.

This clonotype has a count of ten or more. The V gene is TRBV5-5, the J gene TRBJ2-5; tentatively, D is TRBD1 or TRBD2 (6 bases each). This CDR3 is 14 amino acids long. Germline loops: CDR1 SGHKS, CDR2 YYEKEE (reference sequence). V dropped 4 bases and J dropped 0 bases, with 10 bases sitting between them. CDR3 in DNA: TGTGCCAGCAGCGGCGGGACAAACCAAGAGACCCAGTACTTC. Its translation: CASSGGTNQETQYF. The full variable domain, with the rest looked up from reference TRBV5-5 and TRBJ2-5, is DAGVTQSPTHLIKTRGQQVTLRCSPISGHKSVSWYQQVLGQGPQFIFQYYEKEERGRGNFPDRFSARQFPNYSSELNVNALLLGDSALYLCASSGGTNQETQYFGPGTRLLVL.

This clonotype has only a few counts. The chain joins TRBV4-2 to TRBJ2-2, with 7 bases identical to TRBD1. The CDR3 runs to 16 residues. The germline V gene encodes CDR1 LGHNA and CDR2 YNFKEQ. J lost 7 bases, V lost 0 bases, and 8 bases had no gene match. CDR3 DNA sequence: TGTGCCAGCAGCCAAGATCCACAGGGGCTAGGCGGGGAGCTGTTTTTT. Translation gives CASSQDPQGLGGELFF.

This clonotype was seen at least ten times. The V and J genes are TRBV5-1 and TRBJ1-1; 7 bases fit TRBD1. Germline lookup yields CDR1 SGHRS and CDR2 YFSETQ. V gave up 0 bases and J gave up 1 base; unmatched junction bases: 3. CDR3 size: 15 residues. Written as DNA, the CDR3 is TGCGCCAGCAGCTTGGTCGGGACAGAGAACACTGAAGCTTTCTTT. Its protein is CASSLVGTENTEAFF.

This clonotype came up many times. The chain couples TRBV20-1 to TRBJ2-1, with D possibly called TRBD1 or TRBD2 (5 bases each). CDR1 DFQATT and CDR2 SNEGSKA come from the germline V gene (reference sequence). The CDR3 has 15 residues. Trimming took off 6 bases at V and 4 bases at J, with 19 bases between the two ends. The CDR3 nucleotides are TGCAGTGCCCCCGCCGGGACCGTTAATTACAATGAGCAGTTCTTC. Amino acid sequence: CSAPAGTVNYNEQFF.

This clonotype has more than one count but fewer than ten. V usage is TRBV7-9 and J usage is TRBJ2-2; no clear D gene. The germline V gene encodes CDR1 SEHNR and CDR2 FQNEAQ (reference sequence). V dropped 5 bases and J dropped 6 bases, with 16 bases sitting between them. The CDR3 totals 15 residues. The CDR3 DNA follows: TGTGCCAGCAGCACTGGCGGCGGATGGGCCGGGGAGCTGTTTTTT. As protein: CASSTGGGWAGELFF.

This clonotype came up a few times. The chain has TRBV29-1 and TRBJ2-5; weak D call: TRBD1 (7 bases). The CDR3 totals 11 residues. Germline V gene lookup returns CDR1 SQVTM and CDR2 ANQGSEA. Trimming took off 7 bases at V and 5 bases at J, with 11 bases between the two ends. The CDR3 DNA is TGCAGCGGGACAGGAGGGGAGACCCAGTACTTC. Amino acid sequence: CSGTGGETQYF.

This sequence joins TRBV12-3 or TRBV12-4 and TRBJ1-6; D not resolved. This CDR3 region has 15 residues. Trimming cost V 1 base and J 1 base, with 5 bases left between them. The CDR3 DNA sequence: TGTGCCAGCAGTTTAGAGGGTTCCTATAATTCACCCCTCCACTTT. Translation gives CASSLEGSYNSPLHF.

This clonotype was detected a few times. CDR3 nucleotide sequence: TGTGCCAGCAGCCAAGGCAGGGGTCAGCCCCAGCATTTT. Translated, it gives CASSQGRGQPQHF. The V gene is TRBV3-1, the J gene TRBJ1-5; D is perhaps TRBD1 (6 bases). Looked up from germline, CDR1 is LGHDT and CDR2 is YNNKEL (reference sequence). The CDR3 consists of 13 residues. V was clipped by 1 base and J by 6 bases, with 7 bases between them.

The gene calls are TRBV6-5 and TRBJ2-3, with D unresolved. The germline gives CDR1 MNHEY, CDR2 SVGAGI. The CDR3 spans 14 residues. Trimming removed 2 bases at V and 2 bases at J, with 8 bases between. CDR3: CASSYNRPTDTQYF. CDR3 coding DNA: TGTGCCAGCAGTTACAACAGACCCACAGATACGCAGTATTTT.

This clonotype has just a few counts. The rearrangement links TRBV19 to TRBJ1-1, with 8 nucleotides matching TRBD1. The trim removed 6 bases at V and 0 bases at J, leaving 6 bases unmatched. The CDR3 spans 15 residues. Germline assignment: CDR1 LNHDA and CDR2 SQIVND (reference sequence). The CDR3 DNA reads TGTGCCAGTAGCCACTCAGGGGGCCTGAACACTGAAGCTTTCTTT. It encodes CASSHSGGLNTEAFF.

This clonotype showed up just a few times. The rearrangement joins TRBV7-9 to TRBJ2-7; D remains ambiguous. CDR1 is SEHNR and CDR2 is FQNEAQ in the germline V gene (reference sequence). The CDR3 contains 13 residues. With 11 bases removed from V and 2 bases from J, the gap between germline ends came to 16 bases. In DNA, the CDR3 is TGTGCCGGGAACGACGGGCCGCCCTACGAGCAGTACTTC. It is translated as CAGNDGPPYEQYF.

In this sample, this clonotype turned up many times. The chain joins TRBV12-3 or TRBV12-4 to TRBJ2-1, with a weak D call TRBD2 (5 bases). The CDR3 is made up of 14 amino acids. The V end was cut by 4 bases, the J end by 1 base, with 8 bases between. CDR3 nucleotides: TGTGCCAGCAGTTCCGGGGATTCCTACAATGAGCAGTTCTTC. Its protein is CASSSGDSYNEQFF.